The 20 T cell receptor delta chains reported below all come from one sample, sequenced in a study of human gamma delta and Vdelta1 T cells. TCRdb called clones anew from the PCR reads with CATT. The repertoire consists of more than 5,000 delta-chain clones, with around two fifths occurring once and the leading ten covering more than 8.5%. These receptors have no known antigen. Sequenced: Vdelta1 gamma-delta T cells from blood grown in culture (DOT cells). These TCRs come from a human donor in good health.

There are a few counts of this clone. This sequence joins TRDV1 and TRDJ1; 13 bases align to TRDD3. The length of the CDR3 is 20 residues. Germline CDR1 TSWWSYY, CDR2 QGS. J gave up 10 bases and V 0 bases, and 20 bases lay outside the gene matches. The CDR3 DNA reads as TGTGCTCTTGGGGAACTTCCTACGGGCGCTTTACTGGGGGATACGCCTGCACTCATCTTT. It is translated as CALGELPTGALLGDTPALIF.

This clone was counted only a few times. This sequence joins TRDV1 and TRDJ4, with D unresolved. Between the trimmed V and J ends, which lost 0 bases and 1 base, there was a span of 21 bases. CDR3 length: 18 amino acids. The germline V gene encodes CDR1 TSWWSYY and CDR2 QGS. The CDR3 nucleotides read TGTGCTCTTGGGGAACTTCCGAGCTACCATCGGGGTGGCAGACCCCTGATCTTT. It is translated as CALGELPSYHRGGRPLIF.

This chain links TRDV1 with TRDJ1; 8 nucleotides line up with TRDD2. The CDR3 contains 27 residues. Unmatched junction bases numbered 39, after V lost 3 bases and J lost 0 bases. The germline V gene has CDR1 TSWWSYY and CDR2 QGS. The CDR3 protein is CALGDPSYQFLPNKGLGRSLYTDKLIF. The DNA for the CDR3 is TGTGCTCTTGGGGACCCTTCCTATCAATTCCTTCCTAACAAGGGACTCGGAAGATCCTTGTACACCGATAAACTCATCTTT.

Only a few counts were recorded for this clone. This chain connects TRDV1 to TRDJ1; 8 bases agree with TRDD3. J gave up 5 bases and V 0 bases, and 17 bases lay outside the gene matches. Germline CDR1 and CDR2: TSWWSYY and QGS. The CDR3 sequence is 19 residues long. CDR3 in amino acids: CALGELLRPGGRRSDKLIF. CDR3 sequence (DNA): TGTGCTCTTGGGGAACTCCTACGACCTGGGGGAAGACGTTCGGATAAACTCATCTTT.

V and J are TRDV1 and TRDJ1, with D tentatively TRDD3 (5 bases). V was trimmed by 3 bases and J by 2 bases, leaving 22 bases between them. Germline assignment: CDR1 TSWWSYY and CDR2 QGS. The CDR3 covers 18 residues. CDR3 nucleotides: TGTGCTCTTGGGGACGAGGATAGATCTCCCCTTAGGACCGATAAACTCATCTTT. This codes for CALGDEDRSPLRTDKLIF.

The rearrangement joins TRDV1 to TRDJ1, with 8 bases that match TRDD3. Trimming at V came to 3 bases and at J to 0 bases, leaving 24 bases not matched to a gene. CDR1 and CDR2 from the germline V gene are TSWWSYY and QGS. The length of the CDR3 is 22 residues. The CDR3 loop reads CALGDPQSYHVLGVPYTDKLIF. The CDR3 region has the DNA TGTGCTCTTGGGGACCCACAGTCCTACCACGTACTGGGGGTTCCGTACACCGATAAACTCATCTTT.

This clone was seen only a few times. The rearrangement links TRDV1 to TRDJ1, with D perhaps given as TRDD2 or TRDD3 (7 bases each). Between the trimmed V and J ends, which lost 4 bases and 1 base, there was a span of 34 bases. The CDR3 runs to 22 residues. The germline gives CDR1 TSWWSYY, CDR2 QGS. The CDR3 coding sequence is TGTGCTCTTGGGGCCACCCTTCACCTTCCTCCCGTACTCAGGATACGCACCGATAAACTCATCTTT. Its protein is CALGATLHLPPVLRIRTDKLIF.

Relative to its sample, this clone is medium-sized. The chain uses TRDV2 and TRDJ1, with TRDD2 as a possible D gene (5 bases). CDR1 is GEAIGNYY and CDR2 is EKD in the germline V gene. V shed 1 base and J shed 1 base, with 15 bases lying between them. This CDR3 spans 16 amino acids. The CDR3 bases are TGTGCCTGTGACACTCTTCCCCAGATTCTCACCGATAAACTCATCTTT. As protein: CACDTLPQILTDKLIF.

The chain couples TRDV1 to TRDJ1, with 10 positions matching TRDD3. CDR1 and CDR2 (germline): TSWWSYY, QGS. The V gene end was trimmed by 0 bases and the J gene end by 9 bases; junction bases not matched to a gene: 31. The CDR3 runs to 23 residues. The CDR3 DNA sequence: TGTGCTCTTGGGGAACTACCCCTGGCCTTCCTTAGTACTGGGGGATTGGGAGAGGTCGAACTCATCTTT. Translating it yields CALGELPLAFLSTGGLGEVELIF.

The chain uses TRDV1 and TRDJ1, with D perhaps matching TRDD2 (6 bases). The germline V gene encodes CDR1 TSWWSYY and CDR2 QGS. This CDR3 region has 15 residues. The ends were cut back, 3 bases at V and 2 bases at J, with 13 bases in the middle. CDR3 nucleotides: TGTGCTCTTGGGGAGTCTTCCTCTCAAACCGATAAACTCATCTTT. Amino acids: CALGESSSQTDKLIF.

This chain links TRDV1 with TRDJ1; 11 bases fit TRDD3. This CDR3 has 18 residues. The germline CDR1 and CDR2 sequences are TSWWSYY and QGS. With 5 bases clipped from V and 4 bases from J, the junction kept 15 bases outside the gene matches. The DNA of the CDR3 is TGTGCTCTTGGGACTCCGGGCTGGGGGATACAGGAGAGCGATAAACTCATCTTT. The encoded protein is CALGTPGWGIQESDKLIF.

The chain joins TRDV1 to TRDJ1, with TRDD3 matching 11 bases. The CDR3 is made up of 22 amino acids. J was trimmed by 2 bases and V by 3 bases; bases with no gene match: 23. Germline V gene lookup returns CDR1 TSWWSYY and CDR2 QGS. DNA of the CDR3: TGTGCTCTTGGGGACCTGTTTACCCACCCTACTGGGGGATATGTTGGGACCGATAAACTCATCTTT. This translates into CALGDLFTHPTGGYVGTDKLIF.

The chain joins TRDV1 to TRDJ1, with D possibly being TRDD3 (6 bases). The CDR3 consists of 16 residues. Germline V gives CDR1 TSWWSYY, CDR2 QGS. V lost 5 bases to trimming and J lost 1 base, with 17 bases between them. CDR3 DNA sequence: TGTGCTCTTGGGAGCATTCCCTGGGGATTCACCGATAAACTCATCTTT. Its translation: CALGSIPWGFTDKLIF.

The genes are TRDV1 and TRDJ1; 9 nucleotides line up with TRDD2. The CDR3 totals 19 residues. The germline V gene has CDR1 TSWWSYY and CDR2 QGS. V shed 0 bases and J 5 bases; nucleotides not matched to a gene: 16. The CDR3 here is CALGELGTLPTSTGDKLIF. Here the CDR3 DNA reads TGTGCTCTTGGGGAACTGGGGACCCTTCCTACGAGTACTGGTGATAAACTCATCTTT.

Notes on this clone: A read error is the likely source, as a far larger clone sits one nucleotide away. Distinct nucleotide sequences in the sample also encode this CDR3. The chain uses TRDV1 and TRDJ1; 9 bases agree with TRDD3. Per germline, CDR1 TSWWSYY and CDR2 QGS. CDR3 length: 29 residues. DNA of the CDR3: TGTGCTCTTGGGGAACTCGGGGCTTTCGGGCTGGGGGATCCAAATCGGAGCGGTATGGACCAGTTGTACACTGATAAACTCATCTTT. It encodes CALGELGAFGLGDPNRSGMDQLYTDKLIF.

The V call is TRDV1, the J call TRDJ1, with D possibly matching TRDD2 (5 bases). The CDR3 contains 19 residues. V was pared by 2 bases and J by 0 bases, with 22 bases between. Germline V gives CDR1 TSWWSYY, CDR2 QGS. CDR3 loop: CALGERIPPKGPYTDKLIF. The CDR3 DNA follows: TGTGCTCTTGGGGAAAGGATCCCTCCTAAGGGCCCCTACACCGATAAACTCATCTTT.

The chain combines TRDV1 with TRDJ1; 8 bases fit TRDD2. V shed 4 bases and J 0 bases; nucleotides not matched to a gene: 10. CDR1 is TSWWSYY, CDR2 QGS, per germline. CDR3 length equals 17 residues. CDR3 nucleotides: TGTGCTCTTGGGGTACTTCCTACGAGGGCCTACACCGATAAACTCATCTTT. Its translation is CALGVLPTRAYTDKLIF.

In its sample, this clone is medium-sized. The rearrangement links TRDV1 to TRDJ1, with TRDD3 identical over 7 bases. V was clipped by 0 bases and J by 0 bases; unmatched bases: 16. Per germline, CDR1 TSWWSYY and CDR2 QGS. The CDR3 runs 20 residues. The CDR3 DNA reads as TGTGCTCTTGGGGAACTTCTAACCACGAGGGATACATCGTACACCGATAAACTCATCTTT. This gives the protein CALGELLTTRDTSYTDKLIF.

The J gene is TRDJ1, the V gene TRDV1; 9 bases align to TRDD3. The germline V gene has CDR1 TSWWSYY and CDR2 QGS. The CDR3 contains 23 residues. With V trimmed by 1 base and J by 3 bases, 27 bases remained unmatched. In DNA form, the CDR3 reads TGTGCTCTTGGGGAACGATGTACTTCCAGCCTTTGGGGATACGGGGGAAACGCCGATAAACTCATCTTT. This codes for CALGERCTSSLWGYGGNADKLIF.

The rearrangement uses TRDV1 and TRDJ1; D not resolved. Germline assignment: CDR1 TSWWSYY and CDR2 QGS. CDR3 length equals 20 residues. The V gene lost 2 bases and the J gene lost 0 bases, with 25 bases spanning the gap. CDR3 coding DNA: TGTGCTCTTGGGGAAGGTTCGGCCAGAAACGCGTCAAGGAACACCGATAAACTCATCTTT. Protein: CALGEGSARNASRNTDKLIF.